One and the same sample provided the 8 T cell receptor beta chains below, sequenced in a study of control samples from healthy donors and cancer patients. The method was immunoSEQ multiplex PCR; TCRdb's version includes in-frame clones alone and lacks a portion of them. This table has just under 150,000 clones, about 91% appearing once. Input material: blood. The receptors derive from a man under 40 in good health.

This clone was observed a single time. The chain carries TRBV28 and TRBJ1-2; D may be TRBD1 (5 bases). From germline, CDR1 is MDHEN and CDR2 SYDVKM. The CDR3 runs 14 residues. V dropped 1 base and J dropped 5 bases, with 11 bases sitting between them. CDR3 amino acids: CASSLLTDLYGYTF. The CDR3 nucleotides read TGTGCCAGCAGTTTATTGACAGACCTTTATGGCTACACCTTC.

The V call is TRBV28, the J call TRBJ2-7; D may correspond to TRBD1 or TRBD2 (6 bases each). The CDR3 consists of 16 residues. The germline gives CDR1 MDHEN, CDR2 SYDVKM. Between the trimmed V and J ends, which lost 3 bases and 2 bases, there was a span of 17 bases. CDR3 DNA sequence: TGTGCCAGCAGTTTTCGTCCGGGGGCCTTCACCTACGAGCAGTACTTC. Translated: CASSFRPGAFTYEQYF.

The rearrangement links TRBV12-3 or TRBV12-4 to TRBJ1-3; D is unresolved. This CDR3 contains 12 residues. Trimming shortened V by 10 bases and J by 4 bases, and 11 bases separated the two germline ends. The CDR3 region has the DNA TGTGCCACCAGCCGAGGGGGAAACACCATATATTTT. It encodes CATSRGGNTIYF.

This chain links TRBV7-9 with TRBJ2-1; tentatively, D is TRBD1 (5 bases). From germline, CDR1 is SEHNR and CDR2 FQNEAQ (reference sequence). V lost 3 bases to trimming and J lost 8 bases, with 8 bases between them. The CDR3 runs 12 residues. In nucleotides, the CDR3 is TGTGCCAGCAGCTTTGGGGCCGATGAGCAGTTCTTC. It yields the protein CASSFGADEQFF.

This clone came up once. This chain joins TRBV28 and TRBJ2-2; D may be TRBD1 or TRBD2 (6 bases each). The CDR3 sequence is 16 residues long. Per germline, CDR1 MDHEN and CDR2 SYDVKM. V lost 1 base to trimming and J lost 5 bases, with 14 bases between them. CDR3 nucleotides: TGTGCCAGCAGTTTATCGGGGGCAGGTGATACCGGGGAGCTGTTTTTT. It yields the protein CASSLSGAGDTGELFF.

This clone was seen only a few times. The V gene is TRBV9, the J gene TRBJ2-3, with 15 positions matching TRBD2. V lost 3 bases to trimming and J lost 1 base; unmatched junction nucleotides: 3. The germline V gene encodes CDR1 SGDLS and CDR2 YYNGEE. This CDR3 spans 17 amino acids. DNA for the CDR3: TGTGCCAGCAGCGCCGGACTAGCGGGGGGGGGCACAGATACGCAGTATTTT. It specifies CASSAGLAGGGTDTQYF.

The chain joins TRBV19 to TRBJ1-2, with D unclear. Germline V gene data show CDR1 as LNHDA and CDR2 as SQIVND (reference sequence). Trimming removed 3 bases from V and 8 bases from J, with 13 bases in between. This CDR3 is 13 amino acids long. In DNA, the CDR3 is TGTGCCAGTAGTATCCGGACGGAGGGCGGCTACACCTTC. Translating it yields CASSIRTEGGYTF.

The J gene is TRBJ2-5, the V gene TRBV2; D assignment may be TRBD1 or TRBD2 (5 bases each). The germline V gene encodes CDR1 SNHLY and CDR2 FYNNEI. The V and J ends lost 6 bases and 3 bases respectively, with 17 bases between them. The CDR3 consists of 15 residues. CDR3: CASRRDGTIEETQYF. The CDR3, as DNA: TGTGCCAGCAGAAGGGACGGTACTATTGAAGAGACCCAGTACTTC.